There are many counts of the clone carrying this T cell receptor (beta chain). Its cognate antigen is unknown. CDR1 and CDR2 from the germline V gene are DFQATT and SNEGSKA (reference sequence). The CDR3 spans 14 residues. V was shortened by 2 bases and J by 1 base, with 12 bases between the two germline ends. The library targeted TCRbeta and was prepared with unique molecular identifiers. MiXCR was run by TCRdb on the PCR reads, yielding one entry per CDR3 protein. The data show some 220,000 distinct CDR3 sequences, about 11% seen once. This sample was included in a study of T-cell reconstitution after alpha-beta-depleted transplantation in children. General observations from the study: Diversity and T-cell counts at one year after transplant derived mostly from new T cells. Expanded clones from the graft, numbering several hundred, reportedly supplied alpha-beta T cells about two months after transplant.

The chain links TRBV20-1 to TRBJ2-7; D unclear. Sample: PBMCs, taken before TCRalphabeta/CD19-depleted stem cell transplant. The clonotype was recovered from a child less than two years old with acute myeloid leukemia, due to receive a stem cell transplant. CDR3 loop: CSARPRRRSYEQYF. The CDR3 DNA reads TGCAGTGCTAGACCGCGGCGGCGGTCCTACGAGCAGTACTTC.